This T cell receptor (beta chain) was profiled in a study of OX40 agonist ivuxolimab in advanced cancers. Overall study context: The patients got ivuxolimab, which is an agonistic anti-OX40 (CD134) antibody. A diagnosis of hepatocellular carcinoma, melanoma, renal cell or head and neck cancer was present in dose-escalation patients.

V was clipped by 4 bases and J by 11 bases, with 11 bases between them. CDR1 is SQVTM, CDR2 ANQGSEA, per germline. CDR3 length: 10 residues. Notes on the study in general: Dose levels from 0.1 to 3.0 mg/kg saw CD4+ and CD8+ blood T cells expand clonally by week 6. Relative to CD4+ cells, CD8+ T cells on average had more expanded clones.

In regard to this clone: Its antigen is currently unknown. Within the sample, other DNA sequences also encode this same CDR3.

TCRdb keeps only in-frame clones here, not all; method: immunoSEQ multiplex PCR. The sample carries 9,500 to 14,000 clones, about 85% recorded once. This material consisted of CD4+ or CD8+ T cells sorted from blood, taken in a trial of the OX40 agonist ivuxolimab. The chain recombines TRBV29-1 with TRBJ1-1, with D tentatively TRBD1 (5 bases). The receptor comes from an adult with an advanced solid tumor such as melanoma, head and neck, liver or kidney cancer. The CDR3 loop is CSVVGRGAFF. The DNA for the CDR3 is TGCAGCGTTGTCGGACGGGGGGCTTTCTTT.